Listed below are T cell receptor beta chains from one sample, sequenced in a study of shared clonotypes between healthy human individuals. Using immunoSEQ multiplex PCR, the repertoire was profiled, and TCRdb retains in-frame clones only, with some absent. This table has over 1.4 million clones, roughly 97% appearing once. The sample consisted of naive CD4+ T cells sorted from blood. The receptor source for this set is a man in his thirties or forties in good health. Each CDR3 is given with its conserved first and last residue. D genes are given only for firm matches. Clone size appears in some rows only: once, few, many, or a class for an expanded clone.

clone_size	v_call	d_call	j_call	cdr3_aa	cdr3_nt
few	TRBV27	TRBD2	TRBJ2-3	CASSRTSGRSDTQYF	TGTGCCAGCAGCCGGACTAGCGGGAGGTCAGATACGCAGTATTTT
.	TRBV5-6	.	TRBJ2-7	CASSSAPGSSYEQYF	TGTGCCAGCAGCTCCGCGCCAGGGAGCTCCTACGAGCAGTACTTC
.	TRBV29-1	.	TRBJ2-7	CSVTKSGSYEQYF	TGCAGCGTCACTAAGAGCGGATCCTACGAGCAGTACTTC
.	TRBV4-3	TRBD1	TRBJ1-4	CASSQRTGTGTRSEKLFF	TGCGCCAGCAGCCAGCGTACCGGGACAGGGACGAGGAGTGAAAAACTGTTTTTT
.	TRBV11-2	TRBD1	TRBJ2-5	CASSSPTGAGETQYF	TGTGCCAGCAGCTCCCCTACAGGGGCAGGGGAGACCCAGTACTTC
.	TRBV5-1	.	TRBJ2-7	CASSLVSSAYEQYF	TGCGCCAGCAGCTTGGTGTCTAGCGCGTACGAGCAGTACTTC
.	TRBV10-1	.	TRBJ2-1	CASSETGSRNEQFF	TGCGCCAGCAGTGAGACAGGGAGTCGGAATGAGCAGTTCTTC
.	TRBV19	TRBD1	TRBJ1-1	CASSKTGGLTEAFF	TGTGCCAGTAGTAAGACAGGGGGACTCACTGAAGCTTTCTTT
.	TRBV6-5	TRBD1	TRBJ2-3	CASSQTGARTDTQYF	TGTGCCAGCAGCCAAACAGGGGCCCGCACAGATACGCAGTATTTT
.	TRBV6-6	.	TRBJ2-7	CASSRARAYEQYF	TGTGCCAGCTCCAGGGCCAGAGCCTACGAGCAGTACTTC
.	TRBV7-9	.	TRBJ2-3	CASSQRELTDTQYF	TGTGCCAGCAGTCAAAGAGAACTCACAGATACGCAGTATTTT
.	TRBV20-1	.	TRBJ2-5	CSARGMETQYF	TGCAGTGCCAGGGGTATGGAGACCCAGTACTTC
.	TRBV5-5	TRBD1	TRBJ2-5	CASSLGQGVQETQYF	TGTGCCAGCAGCTTGGGACAGGGGGTCCAAGAGACCCAGTACTTC
.	TRBV9	.	TRBJ1-3	CASSGTLGNTIYF	TGTGCCAGCAGCGGGACACTTGGAAACACCATATATTTT
.	TRBV28	TRBD1	TRBJ1-4	CASSLLSGTGAPEKLFF	TGTGCCAGCAGTTTACTTTCGGGGACAGGGGCTCCTGAAAAACTGTTTTTT
once	TRBV11-2	TRBD1	TRBJ2-2	CASSFVRGHTGELFF	TGTGCCAGCAGCTTCGTCAGGGGGCACACCGGGGAGCTGTTTTTT
.	TRBV18	.	TRBJ2-7	CASSPSRTIFEQYF	TGTGCCAGCTCACCTTCTCGAACGATATTCGAGCAGTACTTC
.	TRBV7-9	TRBD2	TRBJ2-7	CASSLAGTSGYEQYF	TGTGCCAGCAGCTTAGCCGGGACTAGCGGCTACGAGCAGTACTTC
.	TRBV7-9	TRBD1	TRBJ2-5	CASSSPTGGADETQYF	TGTGCCAGCAGCTCCCCTACAGGGGGCGCGGATGAGACCCAGTACTTC
.	TRBV18	TRBD2	TRBJ2-7	CASSPRPSGGSYEQYF	TGTGCCAGCTCACCTCGGCCTAGCGGAGGGTCCTACGAGCAGTACTTC
.	TRBV25-1	.	TRBJ1-4	CASSEYGGLGEKLFF	TGTGCCAGCAGTGAATATGGAGGGCTGGGGGAAAAACTGTTTTTT
.	TRBV9	TRBD2	TRBJ2-2	CASSVGEGGELFF	TGTGCCAGCAGCGTCGGGGAGGGCGGGGAGCTGTTTTTT